This is a list of T cell receptor beta chains from one sample in a study of T cells after posttransplantation cyclophosphamide. The data were produced by immunoSEQ multiplex PCR, yet TCRdb's version contains in-frame clones alone and is incomplete. This repertoire holds 30,000 to 50,000 clones, and none appear only once. The sample comprised PBMCs. These receptors all stem from a woman between 50 and 59 years old in good health and a related stem cell transplant donor. Each CDR3 is given with its conserved first and last residue. A D gene is named only where the DNA matches it firmly. Clone size, where shown, is once, few, many, or a class for clones that have expanded.

TRBV28,12,NA,many,TRBJ2-7,CASTRTGEEQYF,TGTGCCAGCACCCGCACCGGGGAAGAGCAGTACTTC
TRBV5-1,15,NA,many,TRBJ1-1,CASSLGAVMNTEAFF,TGCGCCAGCAGCCTGGGTGCAGTCATGAACACTGAAGCTTTCTTT
TRBV5-1,15,NA,many,TRBJ1-5,CASSLAPSFDQPQHF,TGCGCCAGCAGCTTGGCACCGAGCTTCGATCAGCCCCAGCATTTT
TRBV28,16,NA,NA,TRBJ1-4,CASSSLRGPTNEKLFF,TGTGCCAGCAGTTCCCTCCGGGGTCCAACTAATGAAAAACTGTTTTTT
TRBV7-9,15,TRBD1,few,TRBJ2-1,CASSSGQGVRNEQFF,TGTGCCAGCAGCTCCGGACAGGGAGTACGCAATGAGCAGTTCTTC
TRBV28,17,NA,many,TRBJ2-6,CASSFFWESSGANVLTF,TGTGCCAGCAGTTTTTTTTGGGAGAGCTCTGGGGCCAACGTCCTGACTTTC
TRBV6-1,16,TRBD1,many,TRBJ1-6,CASSGSGQVYNSPLHF,TGTGCCAGCAGTGGAAGCGGACAGGTTTATAATTCACCCCTCCACTTT
TRBV4-1,14,NA,many,TRBJ1-1,CASSQRQENTEAFF,TGCGCCAGCAGCCAGAGACAGGAGAACACTGAAGCTTTCTTT
TRBV7-2,14,NA,many,TRBJ1-1,CASSRLGGNTEAFF,TGTGCCAGCAGCCGCTTGGGGGGGAACACTGAAGCTTTCTTT
TRBV28,15,NA,many,TRBJ1-2,CASSTISAGSYGYTF,TGTGCCAGCAGTACCATCTCGGCAGGATCCTACGGCTACACCTTC
TRBV30,15,TRBD2,many,TRBJ2-2,CAWSADGGGTGELFF,TGTGCCTGGAGTGCGGATGGCGGGGGTACCGGGGAGCTGTTTTTT
TRBV6-1,17,TRBD2,many,TRBJ2-1,CASSEPRWGSGVNEQFF,TGTGCCAGCAGTGAACCTCGGTGGGGTAGCGGGGTTAATGAGCAGTTCTTC
TRBV7-8,17,NA,many,TRBJ1-1,CASSHPGDTALNTEAFF,TGTGCCAGCAGCCATCCGGGAGATACAGCCCTGAACACTGAAGCTTTCTTT
TRBV6-5,15,TRBD1,many,TRBJ1-2,CASSYSPGGGYGYTF,TGTGCCAGCAGTTACTCGCCAGGGGGAGGCTATGGCTACACCTTC
TRBV2,13,NA,many,TRBJ2-1,CASSEQQDNEQFF,TGTGCCAGCAGTGAACAACAGGACAATGAGCAGTTCTTC
TRBV2,17,TRBD1,many,TRBJ1-3,CASRGQRTAKPGNTIYF,TGTGCCAGCAGGGGACAGAGGACGGCCAAACCGGGAAACACCATATATTTT
TRBV19,15,NA,many,TRBJ1-5,CASSNRDTSNQPQHF,TGTGCCAGTAGTAACCGGGACACTAGCAATCAGCCCCAGCATTTT
TRBV19,14,TRBD2,many,TRBJ2-2,CASGLAGDTGELFF,TGTGCCAGTGGACTAGCGGGGGACACCGGGGAGCTGTTTTTT
TRBV15,16,TRBD1,many,TRBJ1-1,CATSRPPGTGASEAFF,TGTGCCACCAGCAGACCACCCGGGACAGGGGCCTCTGAAGCTTTCTTT
TRBV7-3,15,TRBD1,many,TRBJ1-2,CASTRGQGGIYGYTF,TGTGCCAGCACCAGGGGGCAGGGAGGTATCTATGGCTACACCTTC